The T cell receptor beta chain under discussion was sequenced for a study of shared clonotypes between healthy human individuals. Method: immunoSEQ multiplex PCR; TCRdb's copy keeps in-frame clones and lacks some. Among 2 million or so clones, 85% to 95% were seen once, and the ten largest hold 0.1% to 0.15%. In the case of this clone: Its matching antigen is unknown.

Both subsets, CD45RA+ naive and CD45RA-negative memory, were split from the CD4+ cells. This CDR3 region has 15 residues. V shed 4 bases, J shed 4 bases, and the junction held 6 bases outside the gene matches. CDR1 and CDR2 from the germline V gene are SGHRS and YFSETQ. Whole-study findings and limits: Sequencing of the sorted subsets was shown by rarefaction to be incomplete despite large depth. Among four donors, roughly 5% of naive CD4 clonotypes were found in common.

This sequence was found in a man aged 18 to 30 in good health. The chain carries TRBV5-1 and TRBJ2-1, with 9 bases fitting TRBD1. Sequenced input: naive CD4+ T cells sorted from blood. Subset here: CD45RA+ positively selected. The CDR3 DNA sequence: TGCGCCAGCAGCCTAACAGGGGGCGCATACAATGAGCAGTTCTTC. Translated, it gives CASSLTGGAYNEQFF.